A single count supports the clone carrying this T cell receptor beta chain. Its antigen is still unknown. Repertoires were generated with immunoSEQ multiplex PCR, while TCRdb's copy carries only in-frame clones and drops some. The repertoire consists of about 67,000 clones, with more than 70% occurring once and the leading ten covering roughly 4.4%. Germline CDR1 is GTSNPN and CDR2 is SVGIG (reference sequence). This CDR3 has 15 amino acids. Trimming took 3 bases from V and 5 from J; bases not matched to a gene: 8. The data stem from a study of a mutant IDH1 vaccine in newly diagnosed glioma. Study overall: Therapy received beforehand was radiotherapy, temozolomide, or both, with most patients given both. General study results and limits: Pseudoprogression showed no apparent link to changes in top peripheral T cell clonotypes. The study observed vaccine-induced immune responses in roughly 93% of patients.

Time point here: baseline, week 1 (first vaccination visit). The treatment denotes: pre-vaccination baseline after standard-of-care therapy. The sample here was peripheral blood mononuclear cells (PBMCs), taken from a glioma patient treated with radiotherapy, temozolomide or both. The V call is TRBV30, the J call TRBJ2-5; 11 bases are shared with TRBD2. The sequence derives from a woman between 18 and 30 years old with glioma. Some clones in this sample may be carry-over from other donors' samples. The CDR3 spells CAWRVPSGRFETQYF. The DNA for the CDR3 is TGTGCCTGGAGGGTACCTAGCGGGAGGTTCGAGACCCAGTACTTC.